The 27 T cell receptor beta chains presented below share a single source sample, sequenced in a study of T cells and copy number aberrations in small-cell lung cancer. Method: immunoSEQ multiplex PCR; TCRdb's copy keeps in-frame clones and lacks some. The sample contains about 7,500 clones, roughly 82% of which appear only once. The material sequenced was normal tissue next to the tumor. The source is a woman between 50 and 59 years old with small cell lung cancer.

The chain is built from TRBV18 and TRBJ2-7, with TRBD1 as a possible D gene (6 bases). Trimming took off 2 bases at V and 5 bases at J, with 16 bases between the two ends. Germline V gene data show CDR1 as KGHSH and CDR2 as LQKENI. The CDR3 length is 15 residues. The CDR3 region has the DNA TGTGCCAGCTCACCAGGCCTTGTACAGGGCGACGAGCAGTACTTC. Residues: CASSPGLVQGDEQYF.

V is TRBV9 and J is TRBJ1-5; perhaps TRBD1 as D (5 bases). CDR1 is SGDLS, CDR2 YYNGEE, per germline. Trimming shortened V by 5 bases and J by 4 bases, and 16 bases separated the two germline ends. The length of the CDR3 is 15 residues. CDR3 sequence (DNA): TGTGCCAGCAGGGACGAGGGGAGCCGTAATCAGCCCCAGCATTTT. Protein sequence: CASRDEGSRNQPQHF.

The genes are TRBV11-3 and TRBJ1-1; D gene ambiguous. V lost 5 bases and J 1 base, leaving 11 bases between the germline ends. Germline CDR1 is SGHNT and CDR2 is YENEEA. The CDR3 has 14 amino acids. This chain's CDR3 is CASSRGSTNTEAFF. The CDR3 DNA reads TGTGCCAGCAGCCGAGGGAGCACGAACACTGAAGCTTTCTTT.

The chain recombines TRBV6-4 with TRBJ1-1; no definite D call. This CDR3 region has 14 residues. The germline V gene encodes CDR1 MRHNA and CDR2 SNTAGT. Trimming shortened V by 0 bases and J by 1 base, and 6 bases separated the two germline ends. CDR3: CASSDSSENTEAFF. DNA for the CDR3: TGTGCCAGCAGTGACTCGTCGGAGAACACTGAAGCTTTCTTT.

This clone was counted once. The rearrangement joins TRBV28 to TRBJ1-2; D might be TRBD1 (6 bases). The V gene lost 6 bases and the J gene lost 8 bases, with 25 bases spanning the gap. This CDR3 has 16 residues. Looked up from germline, CDR1 is MDHEN and CDR2 is SYDVKM. The CDR3 loop reads CASRLSLGGAASGYTF. For the CDR3, the DNA is TGTGCCAGCAGACTTTCCCTCGGGGGGGCCGCTTCCGGCTACACCTTC.

The chain combines TRBV2 with TRBJ1-2; D unresolved. Trimming pared 4 bases from V and 7 bases from J, leaving 10 bases between. The germline V gene has CDR1 SNHLY and CDR2 FYNNEI. The length of the CDR3 is 12 residues. The CDR3 coding sequence is TGTGCCAGCAGTGTCGGACGTTTTGGCTACACCTTC. It is translated as CASSVGRFGYTF.

The chain has TRBV7-3 and TRBJ2-1; D is undetermined. Germline CDR1 reads SGHTA; CDR2 reads FQGTGA. The length of the CDR3 is 13 residues. V lost 0 bases to trimming and J lost 5 bases, with 5 bases between them. Written as DNA, the CDR3 is TGTGCCAGCAGCTTAACTCTTAACAATGAGCAGTTCTTC. It yields the protein CASSLTLNNEQFF.

The chain recombines TRBV30 with TRBJ2-1; D ambiguous. V was trimmed by 3 bases and J by 7 bases, leaving 7 bases between them. The CDR3 sequence is 11 residues long. Germline CDR1 and CDR2: GTSNPN and SVGIG (reference sequence). CDR3 DNA sequence: TGTGCCTGGAGATGGGGAAATGAGCAGTTCTTC. Residues: CAWRWGNEQFF. The whole variable domain, filled in from reference TRBV30 and TRBJ2-1, reads SQTIHQWPATLVQPVGSPLSLECTVEGTSNPNLYWYRQAAGRGLQLLFYSVGIGQISSEVPQNLSASRPQDRQFILSSKKLLLSDSGFYLCAWRWGNEQFFGPGTRLTVL.

Only a few counts were recorded for this clone. J is TRBJ1-4 and V is TRBV21-1; the tabulated D call, TRBD1, remains unverified against the DNA. TRBV21-1 is a recognized pseudogene. The CDR3 contains 14 residues. CDR3 sequence: CASSKRGDNEKLFF. CDR3 nucleotides: TGTGCCAGCAGCAAAAGGGGTGATAATGAAAAACTGTTTTTT.

By sample share, this clone is medium-sized (0.01 to 0.1%). The rearrangement joins TRBV15 to TRBJ2-7; TRBD2 agrees at 7 bases. From germline, CDR1 is LNHNV and CDR2 YYDKDF (reference sequence). Unmatched junction bases numbered 12, after V lost 1 base and J lost 0 bases. The CDR3 runs to 18 residues. The CDR3 sequence is CATSRGPSGLADSYEQYF. The CDR3 DNA reads as TGTGCCACCAGCAGAGGCCCTAGTGGGCTAGCGGACTCCTACGAGCAGTACTTC.

The chain has TRBV25-1 and TRBJ2-3; D remains unclear. Germline loops: CDR1 MGHDK, CDR2 SYGVNS. V lost 8 bases, J lost 0 bases, and 6 bases lay in between. The CDR3 contains 12 residues. CDR3 residues: CASSTSTDTQYF. CDR3 sequence (DNA): TGTGCCAGCTCGACTAGCACAGATACGCAGTATTTT.

The chain uses TRBV10-3 and TRBJ1-1; D not resolved. The CDR3 has 14 residues. From germline, CDR1 is ENHRY and CDR2 SYGVKD. V was clipped by 4 bases and J by 1 base, with 10 bases between them. Written as DNA, the CDR3 is TGTGCCATCAGTGGGGCCGACACGAACACTGAAGCTTTCTTT. Translation gives CAISGADTNTEAFF.

This clone was recorded a few times. The chain is built from TRBV19 and TRBJ1-5; no clear D. This CDR3 comprises 13 residues. Germline V gene sequence: CDR1 LNHDA, CDR2 SQIVND (reference sequence). The V gene lost 7 bases and the J gene lost 1 base, with 8 bases spanning the gap. The chain's CDR3 is CASTPWSNQPQHF. The DNA of the CDR3 is TGTGCCAGTACCCCCTGGAGCAATCAGCCCCAGCATTTT.

The CDR3 DNA follows: TGTGCCAGCAGTTACGACCGGGGAGGGGGAGAGACCCAGTACTTC. Translated, it gives CASSYDRGGGETQYF. This rearrangement joins TRBV6-6 to TRBJ2-5, with a weak D call TRBD2 (7 bases). Trimming removed 2 bases at V and 4 bases at J, with 14 bases between. Germline assignment: CDR1 MNHNY and CDR2 SVGAGI (reference sequence). The CDR3 runs to 15 residues.

This chain uses TRBV19 with TRBJ2-1; 8 nucleotides align to TRBD2. With 0 bases clipped from V and 9 bases from J, the junction kept 13 bases outside the gene matches. The CDR3 has 17 residues. Germline V CDR1 and CDR2: LNHDA, SQIVND (reference sequence). CDR3 sequence: CASSIDGAWTSRSEQFF. The CDR3 nucleotides are TGTGCCAGTAGTATAGATGGGGCCTGGACTAGCCGCAGTGAGCAGTTCTTC.

The chain links TRBV30 to TRBJ2-1; the D is unclear. Germline V gene data show CDR1 as GTSNPN and CDR2 as SVGIG (reference sequence). The CDR3 is made up of 13 amino acids. CDR3 loop: CASNNLGDNEQFF. CDR3 bases: TGTGCGTCGAATAACCTCGGCGACAATGAGCAGTTCTTC.

The genes are TRBV19 and TRBJ1-5; D ambiguous. From germline, CDR1 is LNHDA and CDR2 SQIVND (reference sequence). V lost 3 bases to trimming and J lost 3 bases, with 12 bases between them. There are 15 residues in the CDR3. CDR3 bases: TGTGCCAGTAGTATCTCGAGGGATTACAATCAGCCCCAGCATTTT. The encoded protein is CASSISRDYNQPQHF. The variable domain in full, with the rest retrieved from reference TRBV19 and TRBJ1-5, is DGGITQSPKYLFRKEGQNVTLSCEQNLNHDAMYWYRQDPGQGLRLIYYSQIVNDFQKGDIAEGYSVSREKKESFPLTVTSAQKNPTAFYLCASSISRDYNQPQHFGDGTRLSIL.

V is TRBV5-4 and J is TRBJ1-3, with 11 bases identical to TRBD1. The J segment lost 4 bases and the V segment lost 4 bases, leaving 7 bases of the junction unmatched. The CDR3 is 16 amino acids. CDR1 is SGHNT and CDR2 is YYREEE in the germline V gene (reference sequence). CDR3: CASSAGQGAVGNTIYF. CDR3 DNA: TGTGCCAGCAGCGCCGGACAGGGGGCGGTGGGAAACACCATATATTTT.

The rearrangement uses TRBV5-4 and TRBJ1-2; the D gene is possibly TRBD1 (5 bases). Germline V gene lookup returns CDR1 SGHNT and CDR2 YYREEE (reference sequence). The V end lost 0 bases, the J end lost 2 bases, and 11 bases lay between the germline ends. CDR3 size: 15 residues. The CDR3 sequence: CASSLDLDNNYGYTF. DNA of the CDR3: TGTGCCAGCAGCTTGGACCTGGACAACAACTATGGCTACACCTTC.

The V call is TRBV5-4, the J call TRBJ1-4; D may be TRBD1 (6 bases). V was pared by 0 bases and J by 5 bases, with 11 bases between. In germline, CDR1 is SGHNT, CDR2 YYREEE (reference sequence). The CDR3 runs 15 residues. CDR3 region: CASSLGGAGNEKLFF. The CDR3 coding sequence is TGTGCCAGCAGCTTGGGGGGGGCAGGGAATGAAAAACTGTTTTTT.

This chain links TRBV7-2 with TRBJ2-7; possibly TRBD1 for D (6 bases). Trimming pared 1 base from V and 2 bases from J, leaving 12 bases between. Germline CDR1 SGHTA, CDR2 FQGNSA. The CDR3 extends over 15 amino acids. As DNA, the CDR3 is TGTGCCAGCAGCTTAGTCTCAGGACAGACCTACGAGCAGTACTTC. This translates into CASSLVSGQTYEQYF. Full variable domain (missing parts from reference TRBV7-2 and TRBJ2-7): GAGVSQSPSNKVTEKGKDVELRCDPISGHTALYWYRQSLGQGLEFLIYFQGNSAPDKSGLPSDRFSAERTGGSVSTLTIQRTQQEDSAVYLCASSLVSGQTYEQYFGPGTRLTVT.

The chain has TRBV19 and TRBJ2-1; TRBD1 aligns across 7 bases. V was clipped by 9 bases and J by 5 bases; unmatched bases: 4. This CDR3 is built from 12 residues. Germline values: CDR1 LNHDA, CDR2 SQIVND (reference sequence). Written as DNA, the CDR3 is TGTGCCAGCACCCAGGGGGACAATGAGCAGTTCTTC. Translated: CASTQGDNEQFF.

The gene calls are TRBV19 and TRBJ2-7; TRBD1 matches at 7 bases. Germline CDR1 reads LNHDA; CDR2 reads SQIVND (reference sequence). V shed 8 bases and J 6 bases; nucleotides not matched to a gene: 4. This CDR3 has 11 amino acids. The CDR3 DNA is TGTGCCAGTCACTCAGGGGGCGAGCAGTACTTC. Residues: CASHSGGEQYF.

The V and J genes are TRBV19 and TRBJ2-2; D unclear. The CDR3 length is 15 residues. CDR1 and CDR2 from the germline V gene are LNHDA and SQIVND (reference sequence). Trimming removed 3 bases from V and 4 bases from J, with 12 bases in between. The CDR3 sequence is CASSIVGSGTGELFF. As DNA, the CDR3 is TGTGCCAGTAGTATTGTGGGGTCGGGCACCGGGGAGCTGTTTTTT.

J is TRBJ2-5 and V is TRBV27; no clear D gene. The CDR3 covers 16 residues. CDR1 is MNHEY and CDR2 is SMNVEV in the germline V gene (reference sequence). V lost 6 bases to trimming and J lost 2 bases, with 19 bases between them. The CDR3 spells CASSPLGVAIQETQYF. CDR3 in DNA: TGTGCCAGCAGCCCCCTCGGAGTGGCCATACAAGAGACCCAGTACTTC.

The chain has TRBV11-2 and TRBJ1-4; D gene unclear. Per germline, CDR1 SGHAT and CDR2 FQNNGV. The V and J ends lost 1 base and 12 bases respectively, with 12 bases between them. The CDR3 runs 13 residues. CDR3 DNA sequence: TGTGCCAGCAGCTTAGTCGATTCTGTCGAACTGTTTTTT. It yields the protein CASSLVDSVELFF.

V is TRBV6-4 and J is TRBJ2-3; D gene unclear. Trimming stripped 5 bases from V and 2 bases from J, with 11 bases between. Germline V gene lookup returns CDR1 MRHNA and CDR2 SNTAGT. The CDR3 runs to 14 residues. The CDR3 DNA follows: TGTGCCAGCAGTCCGCTTGGGGTCACAGATACGCAGTATTTT. Translated: CASSPLGVTDTQYF.